The clone carrying this T cell receptor beta chain was detected only a few times. Its antigen remains unknown. The CDR3 totals 12 residues. V was cut by 5 bases and J by 1 base, with 5 bases left in between. CDR1 SEHNR and CDR2 FQNEAQ come from the germline V gene (reference sequence). This sample was included in a study of vaccination effects on CD4 cells after COVID-19. Whole-study context: Post-vaccine draws lagged the second dose by a median of 72 days.

CD4+ T cells specific for antigen were expanded with viral peptide pools by the ViraFEST assay before sequencing. CD4+ T cell isolation took place after nine to eleven days of culture. Subjects were given two BNT162b2 or mRNA-1273 vaccine doses. Wells each received around 2.2 million PBMC, cultured with around 9.3 IU/ml IL-2 and approximately 10 ug/ml peptides. Profiled with immunoSEQ multiplex PCR; TCRdb holds only in-frame clones, not every one. The sample has tens of thousands of clones; around 73% are singletons. This chain uses TRBV7-9 with TRBJ1-1; D unresolved. Sequenced material: CD4+ T cells from PBMCs cultured with HCoV-229E spike peptides, taken after COVID-19 vaccination. The receptor was derived from a human donor who received a COVID-19 vaccine. CDR3 loop: CASSPQNTEAFF. CDR3 sequence (DNA): TGTGCCAGCAGCCCGCAGAACACTGAAGCTTTCTTT.